This T cell receptor (beta chain) comes out of a study of T cell responses to AZD1222 COVID-19 vaccine. Measured with immunoSEQ multiplex PCR; TCRdb has only the in-frame clones, and not every one. The repertoire has about 120,000 clones, roughly nine tenths of them found once; the top ten carry about 27%. Trimming shortened V by 3 bases and J by 3 bases, and 15 bases separated the two germline ends. Germline V gives CDR1 MNHEY, CDR2 SMNVEV (reference sequence). The CDR3 has 15 amino acids. This sample comprised peripheral blood, obtained on day 0 of AZD1222 vaccination. The TCR originated in an adult in good health. The chain carries TRBV27 and TRBJ2-7; D is possibly TRBD1 or TRBD2 (5 bases each). The CDR3 DNA reads as TGTGCCAGCAGTTTCAAGGCAGGGAGTCGCTACGAGCAGTACTTC. It specifies CASSFKAGSRYEQYF.